This T cell receptor (beta chain) stems from a study of shared clonotypes between healthy human individuals. Broader study findings: How much donors shared clonotypes was expected to be affected by sequencing depth.

Of note for this clone: The antigen remains undetermined.

Germline CDR1 reads MGHRA; CDR2 reads YSYEKL. The CDR3 consists of 16 residues. V lost 1 base, J lost 5 bases, and 7 bases stayed unmatched. Assay: immunoSEQ multiplex PCR; the TCRdb copy retains only in-frame clones and omits some. The repertoire includes approximately 500,000 clones, about four fifths of them detected once, and 10% to 15% sits in the top ten. HIV-negative, healthy adults without recent acute infections or vaccinations were the donors. This clonotype was obtained from a woman between 40 and 55 years old in good health. Some clones in this sample may be carry-over from other donors' samples. Sequenced material: PBMCs. The chain links TRBV4-1 to TRBJ2-2, with 7 bases lining up with TRBD2. CDR3 nucleotides: TGCGCCAGCAGCCAAGGCGCTAGCGGAGTTACCGGGGAGCTGTTTTTT. This translates into CASSQGASGVTGELFF.